This entry features one T cell receptor (beta chain) sequence. It has no known antigen specificity. Nothing much larger sits one base from this clone, and base qualities are not available. As encoded in the germline V gene (reference sequence), CDR1 is GTSNPN while CDR2 is SVGIG. V is cut back by 6 bases and J by 1 base, with 10 bases in the junction unmatched. The CDR3 contains 15 residues, cysteine and phenylalanine counted. The DNA shown is the 45-base CDR3, in frame from base 1. To prepare the library, the immunoSEQ multiplex PCR assay was applied. On the authors' methods: A statistical classification framework was developed to diagnose cytomegalovirus status using the catalog of TCR beta chain sequences. Entries here come from immuneACCESS through TCRdb and include only in-frame sequences with V and J called. Some clones fail to appear in such tables; in the studies checked, an unresolved V gene covers under half of the shortfall, and the cause of the remainder is unknown. That table is the source of V, J and clone size, and D and trimming were worked out from the DNA. The sample yields under 75,000 clones; around 92% were counted once. Of the sample, approximately 5.3% falls within the top ten clones.

The sample originates from a study of cytomegalovirus exposure and HLA in healthy donors (dated by TCRdb to about 2017). Describing the broader study: According to a later analysis, one platform produced both the 110 or so validation repertoires and the 550 to 800 repertoires of the first cohort. The study aimed to test whether signatures of past pathogen exposure could be identified by cataloging public T cell receptors. To predict cytomegalovirus infection status, the study combined high-throughput TCR immunosequencing, statistical association of individual TCRs with disease status, and machine learning. Along with the roughly 670-subject first cohort, a separate validation cohort of over a hundred different subjects was used. What the work shows at the level of the full study, not this receptor alone: Most TCR sequences were observed very rarely across donors, whereas some public TCRs were present in many individuals. In a later analysis, TCRs clustered in the first cohort were found to also tend to co-occur in the roughly 120 validation repertoires, with 85% to 95% of cluster scores above 0. A total of 164 TCR beta chains were listed by the study as associated with cytomegalovirus. A few of the identified cytomegalovirus-associated TCR beta chains were confirmed in vitro to be specific for cytomegalovirus antigens. According to the authors, the approach could potentially be generalized to other disease states and immunological phenotypes. A later analysis had no HLA typing for the validation cohort, so co-occurrence there was scored across all 120 repertoires. The classifier was reported to diagnose cytomegalovirus status with high specificity and sensitivity in both the original and validation cohorts.

Donors formed part of the validation cohort, which comprised approximately 130 subjects and was distinct from the first cohort of 550 to 850 subjects. Source material: PBMCs. The chain couples TRBV30 to TRBJ2-7; 9 bases in the middle match TRBD1. The TCR sequence derives from a man aged 18 to 29 in good health and CMV-seropositive. This receptor has the CDR3 CACYPGTGRSYEQYF. The bases read TGTGCCTGCTACCCTGGGACAGGGAGGTCCTACGAGCAGTACTTC.